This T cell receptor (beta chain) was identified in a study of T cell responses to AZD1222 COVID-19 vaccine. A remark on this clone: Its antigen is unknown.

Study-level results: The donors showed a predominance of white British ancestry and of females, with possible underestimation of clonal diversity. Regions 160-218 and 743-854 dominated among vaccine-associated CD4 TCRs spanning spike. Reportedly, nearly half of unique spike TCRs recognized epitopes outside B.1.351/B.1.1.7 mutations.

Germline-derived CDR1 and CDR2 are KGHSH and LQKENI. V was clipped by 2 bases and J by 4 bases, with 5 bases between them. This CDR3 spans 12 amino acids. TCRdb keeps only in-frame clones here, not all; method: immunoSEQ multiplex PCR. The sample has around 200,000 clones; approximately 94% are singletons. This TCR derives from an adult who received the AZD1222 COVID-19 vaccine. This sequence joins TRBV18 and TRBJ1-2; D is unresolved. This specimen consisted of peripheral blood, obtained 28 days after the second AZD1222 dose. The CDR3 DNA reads TGTGCCAGCTCACCAACAGCCTATGGCTACACCTTC. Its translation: CASSPTAYGYTF.